The 14 T cell receptor beta chains given below trace back to one sample, sequenced in a study of T cells in Graves' hyperthyroidism and ophthalmopathy. The TCR beta CDR3 regions underwent amplification using RNA transcripts as the source. TCR CDR3 underwent first-round RT-PCR with the HTBI primer set. TCRdb independently ran MiXCR on the multiplex PCR reads; one entry per CDR3 protein. The data show under 450,000 distinct CDR3 sequences, approximately 14% seen once. Material: blood. These receptors originate from a woman aged 18-30 years with Graves' hyperthyroidism.

This clonotype was detected a few times. The chain employs TRBV29-1 and TRBJ1-5, with D hard to call. Trimming removed 4 bases from V and 3 bases from J, with 4 bases in between. The germline V gene encodes CDR1 SQVTM and CDR2 ANQGSEA. The CDR3 runs 11 residues. The CDR3 region has the DNA TGCAGCGTTGGGGACAATCAGCCCCAGCATTTT. It is translated as CSVGDNQPQHF.

There are a few counts of this clonotype. This chain joins TRBV29-1 and TRBJ2-7; D call uncertain. The CDR3 is 13 residues long. Looked up from germline, CDR1 is SQVTM and CDR2 is ANQGSEA. V lost 7 bases, J lost 0 bases, and 13 bases lay in between. The CDR3, as DNA: TGCAGCGCTGCAAAGTTACTCTCCTACGAGCAGTACTTC. It translates to CSAAKLLSYEQYF.

This chain links TRBV29-1 with TRBJ1-2; 8 nucleotides align to TRBD1. The germline V gene has CDR1 SQVTM and CDR2 ANQGSEA. Losses at the gene ends were 0 bases for V and 4 bases for J; bases not matched to a gene: 7. The CDR3 is 15 residues long. CDR3 protein: CSVEDLGQGFYGYTF. In DNA, the CDR3 is TGCAGCGTTGAAGATTTAGGACAGGGATTCTATGGCTACACCTTC.

This clonotype was recorded at least ten times. This chain links TRBV18 with TRBJ2-1; D gene ambiguous. V was shortened by 2 bases and J by 4 bases, with 18 bases between the two germline ends. This CDR3 region has 17 residues. Germline V lookup: CDR1 KGHSH, CDR2 LQKENI. In DNA form, the CDR3 reads TGTGCCAGCTCACCAAGGCCGGCAGAAAGATCATACAATGAGCAGTTCTTC. Protein sequence: CASSPRPAERSYNEQFF.

This clonotype showed up many times. Here the CDR3 reads CASSFRDLPYNEQFF. CDR3 bases: TGTGCCAGCAGCTTCCGGGACTTACCCTACAATGAGCAGTTCTTC. V gene TRBV11-2 combines with J gene TRBJ2-1, with a possible D match to TRBD2 (6 bases). This CDR3 contains 15 residues. Trimming took off 3 bases at V and 2 bases at J, with 11 bases between the two ends. Germline V gene data show CDR1 as SGHAT and CDR2 as FQNNGV.

The table lists this clonotype with a few counts. The genes are TRBV19 and TRBJ1-2; D not resolved. The CDR3 contains 14 residues. V was trimmed by 4 bases and J by 4 bases, leaving 13 bases between them. The germline CDR1 and CDR2 sequences are LNHDA and SQIVND (reference sequence). The CDR3 reads CASSKLTAIYGYTF. As DNA, the CDR3 is TGTGCCAGTAGTAAGCTAACAGCTATCTATGGCTACACCTTC.

In its sample, this clonotype was seen a few times. In nucleotides, the CDR3 is TGTGCCATCAGTGATTCGGGTCCCTACGAGCAGTACTTC. Translated: CAISDSGPYEQYF. The genes are TRBV10-3 and TRBJ2-7; D remains unclear. Per germline, CDR1 ENHRY and CDR2 SYGVKD. Trimming pared 3 bases from V and 2 bases from J, leaving 8 bases between. The CDR3 is made up of 13 amino acids.

V is TRBV6-5 and J is TRBJ2-3; TRBD2 aligns across 11 bases. The CDR3 contains 17 residues. The germline CDR1 and CDR2 sequences are MNHEY and SVGAGI. The V and J ends lost 0 bases and 4 bases, in that order; junction bases with no gene match: 6. CDR3 sequence (DNA): TGTGCCAGCAGTTACTCCAGAGTAGCGGGGGGGGCAGATACGCAGTATTTT. Amino acid sequence: CASSYSRVAGGADTQYF.

The chain is built from TRBV2 and TRBJ1-1, with D perhaps TRBD1 (5 bases). This CDR3 has 17 residues. The germline CDR1 and CDR2 sequences are SNHLY and FYNNEI. Trimming removed 3 bases from V and 0 bases from J, with 17 bases in between. CDR3 sequence: CASSDISGFVVNTEAFF. The CDR3, as DNA: TGTGCCAGCAGTGACATCTCAGGGTTTGTGGTGAACACTGAAGCTTTCTTT.

This clonotype was recorded many times. The rearrangement uses TRBV20-1 and TRBJ2-7; perhaps TRBD1 as D (5 bases). Trimming removed 7 bases from V and 5 bases from J, with 18 bases in between. Germline CDR1 reads DFQATT; CDR2 reads SNEGSKA (reference sequence). The CDR3 sequence is 13 residues long. This chain's CDR3 is CSVLGPSGDEQYF. In DNA, the CDR3 is TGCAGTGTTTTGGGGCCTTCTGGGGACGAGCAGTACTTC.

This clonotype was recorded many times. The chain recombines TRBV6-1 with TRBJ1-5; TRBD1 agrees at 9 bases. Germline assignment: CDR1 MNHNS and CDR2 SASEGT. V was clipped by 0 bases and J by 3 bases; unmatched bases: 12. The CDR3 covers 19 residues. CDR3 DNA: TGTGCCAGCAGTGAAGCAGTATTCGGAACAGGGGGCCTCAATCAGCCCCAGCATTTT. Its translation is CASSEAVFGTGGLNQPQHF.

This clonotype was counted many times. The chain couples TRBV11-3 to TRBJ2-7; D uncertain. CDR3 length: 12 amino acids. Germline V gene data show CDR1 as SGHNT and CDR2 as YENEEA. V dropped 3 bases and J dropped 6 bases, with 9 bases sitting between them. Here the CDR3 reads CASSFMGREQYF. In DNA form, the CDR3 reads TGTGCCAGCAGCTTTATGGGCCGCGAGCAGTACTTC.

This clonotype was picked up many times. The V call is TRBV2, the J call TRBJ2-1; D gene unclear. Germline assignment: CDR1 SNHLY and CDR2 FYNNEI. The CDR3 length is 14 residues. CDR3 loop: CTSLGIQSINEQFF. The CDR3 region has the DNA TGTACTTCCTTAGGGATCCAGTCTATCAATGAGCAGTTCTTC.

This clonotype has a count of ten or more. The V and J genes are TRBV19 and TRBJ1-2; D not certain. This CDR3 region has 12 residues. Trimming removed 5 bases at V and 3 bases at J, with 7 bases between. CDR1 and CDR2 (germline): LNHDA, SQIVND (reference sequence). CDR3 sequence: CASSPADYGYTF. DNA for the CDR3: TGTGCCAGTAGTCCGGCCGACTATGGCTACACCTTC. Together with reference TRBV19 and TRBJ1-2, the CDR3 gives the full variable domain: DGGITQSPKYLFRKEGQNVTLSCEQNLNHDAMYWYRQDPGQGLRLIYYSQIVNDFQKGDIAEGYSVSREKKESFPLTVTSAQKNPTAFYLCASSPADYGYTFGSGTRLTVV.